The 18 T cell receptor beta chains reported below all come from one sample, sequenced in a study of blood T cell repertoires in COVID-19. Method: immunoSEQ multiplex PCR; TCRdb's copy keeps in-frame clones and lacks some. The sample yields 200,000 to 250,000 clones, more than 85% seen once. Material for sequencing was peripheral blood. The receptors originated from a woman between 45 and 65 years old with COVID-19, enrolled during active disease.

This clone was seen only a few times. Other DNA sequences within the sample encode an identical CDR3. The V and J genes are TRBV7-2 and TRBJ1-6; 9 positions agree with TRBD1. The trim removed 5 bases at V and 10 bases at J, leaving 6 bases unmatched. Germline lookup yields CDR1 SGHTA and CDR2 FQGNSA. This CDR3 is built from 14 residues. DNA for the CDR3: TGTGCCAGCAGCCTGACAGGGGGTCGGTCACCCCTCCACTTT. Its translation: CASSLTGGRSPLHF.

This clone was seen ten or more times. The gene calls are TRBV7-2 and TRBJ2-1; 7 bases fit TRBD2. Germline-derived CDR1 and CDR2 are SGHTA and FQGNSA. This CDR3 comprises 16 residues. V trimming: 2 bases; J trimming: 6 bases; junction bases outside the gene matches: 10. The CDR3 reads CASSLSGARTSNEQFF. The DNA for the CDR3 is TGTGCCAGCAGCTTAAGCGGGGCCCGAACGAGCAATGAGCAGTTCTTC.

A single count supports this clone. The J gene is TRBJ2-2, the V gene TRBV9; 14 nucleotides align to TRBD2. Unmatched junction bases numbered 5, after V lost 0 bases and J lost 4 bases. This CDR3 is built from 18 residues. Germline V gives CDR1 SGDLS, CDR2 YYNGEE. CDR3 residues: CASSVGSGTSGGTGELFF. In DNA, the CDR3 is TGTGCCAGCAGCGTAGGATCGGGGACTAGCGGGGGCACCGGGGAGCTGTTTTTT.

The chain couples TRBV6-5 to TRBJ2-3, with 10 bases fitting TRBD2. V was clipped by 0 bases and J by 5 bases; unmatched bases: 5. Germline CDR1 is MNHEY and CDR2 is SVGAGI. The CDR3 consists of 16 residues. Here the CDR3 DNA reads TGTGCCAGCAGTTACTCGAAGCGGGGGGGCCAAGATACGCAGTATTTT. Its translation: CASSYSKRGGQDTQYF.

J is TRBJ1-6 and V is TRBV9; no reliable D call. Trimming pared 2 bases from V and 5 bases from J, leaving 8 bases between. Germline CDR1 and CDR2: SGDLS and YYNGEE. The CDR3 sequence is 14 residues long. CDR3 protein: CASSVMADNSPLHF. The CDR3 nucleotides read TGTGCCAGCAGCGTCATGGCTGATAATTCACCCCTCCACTTT.

V and J are TRBV24-1 and TRBJ1-2, with D maybe TRBD1 (6 bases). Germline CDR1 and CDR2: KGHDR and SFDVKD. The CDR3 has 13 amino acids. The V gene lost 6 bases and the J gene lost 8 bases, with 15 bases spanning the gap. DNA of the CDR3: TGTGCCACCAGTAGCCGGGGGGCGCAGGGCTACACCTTC. Amino acids: CATSSRGAQGYTF.

This clone was seen only once. The rearrangement links TRBV19 to TRBJ1-1, with no clear D. V gave up 3 bases and J gave up 2 bases, with 13 bases separating them. CDR3 length equals 15 residues. Germline V lookup: CDR1 LNHDA, CDR2 SQIVND (reference sequence). CDR3 coding DNA: TGTGCCAGTAGTATTTACTTCGGGGTCAACACTGAAGCTTTCTTT. This encodes CASSIYFGVNTEAFF.

The CDR3, as DNA: TGTGCCTGGAGTGTATCGTTCAGGGCCCTCTATGGCTACACCTTC. Residues: CAWSVSFRALYGYTF. The gene calls are TRBV30 and TRBJ1-2; a weak D match, TRBD1 (5 bases). V lost 0 bases, J lost 4 bases, and 15 bases lay in between. From germline, CDR1 is GTSNPN and CDR2 SVGIG (reference sequence). The CDR3 contains 15 residues. Complete variable domain (other parts from reference TRBV30 and TRBJ1-2): SQTIHQWPATLVQPVGSPLSLECTVEGTSNPNLYWYRQAAGRGLQLLFYSVGIGQISSEVPQNLSASRPQDRQFILSSKKLLLSDSGFYLCAWSVSFRALYGYTFGSGTRLTVV.

In this sample, this clone turned up once. This chain uses TRBV19 with TRBJ2-6; weak D call: TRBD2 (5 bases). Germline V gene sequence: CDR1 LNHDA, CDR2 SQIVND (reference sequence). V was shortened by 3 bases and J by 2 bases, with 11 bases between the two germline ends. CDR3 length: 16 residues. CDR3 nucleotide sequence: TGTGCCAGTAGTATCCTCGTCGGGACTGGGGCCAACGTCCTGACTTTC. Protein product: CASSILVGTGANVLTF.

The chain employs TRBV2 and TRBJ2-1, with a possible D match to TRBD2 (5 bases). CDR1 and CDR2 (germline): SNHLY, FYNNEI. Trimming removed 2 bases at V and 0 bases at J, with 11 bases between. The length of the CDR3 is 16 residues. CDR3: CASSESGSNSYNEQFF. The CDR3, as DNA: TGTGCCAGCAGTGAATCGGGGTCCAACTCCTACAATGAGCAGTTCTTC.

This chain uses TRBV7-9 with TRBJ1-6, with no clear D. V lost 3 bases and J lost 13, with 13 bases in between. This CDR3 has 13 amino acids. The V gene's germline CDR1 is SEHNR and CDR2 FQNEAQ (reference sequence). As DNA, the CDR3 is TGTGCCAGCAGCTTGGCAGATCATTACCCCCTCCACTTT. Protein: CASSLADHYPLHF.

The table lists this clone with a few counts. The chain is built from TRBV28 and TRBJ2-3; 7 nucleotides line up with TRBD1. Germline V gene data show CDR1 as MDHEN and CDR2 as SYDVKM. J was trimmed by 2 bases and V by 1 base; bases with no gene match: 6. The CDR3 length is 16 residues. The CDR3 spells CASSLLPGQNTDTQYF. CDR3 coding DNA: TGTGCCAGCAGTTTATTGCCGGGACAGAACACAGATACGCAGTATTTT.

V and J are TRBV11-1 and TRBJ2-2; 9 bases are shared with TRBD1. The CDR3 is 15 amino acids. Unmatched junction bases numbered 2, after V lost 6 bases and J lost 0 bases. Germline V gene data show CDR1 as SGHAT and CDR2 as FQDESV (reference sequence). The CDR3 DNA is TGTGCCAGCAGACGGACAGGGGCGAACACCGGGGAGCTGTTTTTT. It specifies CASRRTGANTGELFF.

The chain recombines TRBV10-3 with TRBJ2-7, with 11 nucleotides matching TRBD2. This CDR3 has 14 residues. The germline V gene has CDR1 ENHRY and CDR2 SYGVKD. The trim removed 10 bases at V and 7 bases at J, leaving 12 bases unmatched. CDR3: CATMGSSGGNEQYF. Here the CDR3 DNA reads TGTGCCACCATGGGATCTAGCGGGGGGAATGAGCAGTACTTC.

In its sample, this clone was seen once. The chain carries TRBV19 and TRBJ2-2, with D perhaps matching TRBD1 (5 bases). Germline values: CDR1 LNHDA, CDR2 SQIVND (reference sequence). This CDR3 contains 14 residues. V lost 5 bases to trimming and J lost 6 bases, with 13 bases between them. The CDR3 is CASSFRQSPGELFF. In DNA form, the CDR3 reads TGTGCCAGTAGTTTCAGACAGTCCCCCGGGGAGCTGTTTTTT.

The rearrangement joins TRBV5-4 to TRBJ1-4, with TRBD1 as a possible D gene (5 bases). The CDR3 has 16 amino acids. The V end lost 6 bases, the J end lost 1 base, and 16 bases lay between the germline ends. Germline V gene sequence: CDR1 SGHNT, CDR2 YYREEE (reference sequence). The chain's CDR3 is CASTTGGSITNEKLFF. The CDR3 DNA sequence: TGTGCCAGCACCACGGGGGGGAGCATAACTAATGAAAAACTGTTTTTT. Full variable domain (rest looked up from reference TRBV5-4 and TRBJ1-4): ETGVTQSPTHLIKTRGQQVTLRCSSQSGHNTVSWYQQALGQGPQFIFQYYREEENGRGNFPPRFSGLQFPNYSSELNVNALELDDSALYLCASTTGGSITNEKLFFGSGTQLSVL.

For this clone: Other DNA sequences from this sample encode an identical CDR3 as well. The chain links TRBV9 to TRBJ2-3; D ambiguous. This CDR3 contains 12 residues. Germline V gives CDR1 SGDLS, CDR2 YYNGEE. The ends were cut back, 0 bases at V and 4 bases at J, with 3 bases in the middle. The CDR3 loop is CASSVAADTQYF. CDR3 nucleotides: TGTGCCAGCAGCGTAGCTGCAGATACGCAGTATTTT.

This chain joins TRBV13 and TRBJ2-2; no firm D call. V lost 1 base and J 5 bases, leaving 8 bases between the germline ends. The V gene's germline CDR1 is PRHDT and CDR2 FYEKMQ (reference sequence). CDR3 length: 14 amino acids. The CDR3 protein is CASSLAKETGELFF. The CDR3 region has the DNA TGTGCCAGCAGCTTAGCTAAGGAGACCGGGGAGCTGTTTTTT. The full variable domain, in which reference TRBV13 and TRBJ2-2 provide the parts outside the CDR3, is AAGVIQSPRHLIKEKRETATLKCYPIPRHDTVYWYQQGPGQDPQFLISFYEKMQSDKGSIPDRFSAQQFSDYHSELNMSSLELGDSALYFCASSLAKETGELFFGEGSRLTVL.